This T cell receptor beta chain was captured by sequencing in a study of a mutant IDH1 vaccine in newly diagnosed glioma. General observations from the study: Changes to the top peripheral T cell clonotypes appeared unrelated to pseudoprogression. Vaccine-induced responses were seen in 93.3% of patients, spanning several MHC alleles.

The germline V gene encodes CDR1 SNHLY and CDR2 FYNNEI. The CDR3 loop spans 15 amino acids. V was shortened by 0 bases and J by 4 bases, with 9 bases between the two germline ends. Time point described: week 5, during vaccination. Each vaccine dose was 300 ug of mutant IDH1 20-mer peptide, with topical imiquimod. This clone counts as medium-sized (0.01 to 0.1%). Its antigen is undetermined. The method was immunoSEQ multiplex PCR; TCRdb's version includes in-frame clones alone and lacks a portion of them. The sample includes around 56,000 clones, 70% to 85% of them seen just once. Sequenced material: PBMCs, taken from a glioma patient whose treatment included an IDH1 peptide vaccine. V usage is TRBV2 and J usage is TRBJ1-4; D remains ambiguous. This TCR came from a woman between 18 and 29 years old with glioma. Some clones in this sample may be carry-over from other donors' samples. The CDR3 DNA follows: TGTGCCAGCAGTGAAGCGGGGAAAGATAATGAAAAACTGTTTTTT. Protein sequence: CASSEAGKDNEKLFF.